This T cell receptor (beta chain) came from a study of CD8 T cells in Susac syndrome. Random hexamers were used to reverse transcribe the RNA input (roughly 0.5 to 1 ug). TCRdb processed the immunoSEQ multiplex PCR reads anew with MiXCR; each CDR3 protein has one entry. Of 150,000 to 200,000 distinct CDR3 sequences detected, about 91% appear once; the ten largest clones hold about 0.1%. Germline V gene lookup returns CDR1 SGHDN and CDR2 FVKESK. CDR3 length: 11 amino acids. Trimming took 3 bases from V and 7 from J, leaving 7 bases between them. The rearrangement uses TRBV14 and TRBJ2-7, with unresolved D. The receptor was isolated from a human donor with Susac syndrome. Sequencing input: CD4+ T cells from PBMCs. This CDR3 is CASSHLAEQYF. CDR3 DNA sequence: TGTGCCAGCAGCCACCTCGCTGAGCAGTACTTC. The entire variable domain, with the rest obtained from reference TRBV14 and TRBJ2-7, is as follows: EAGVTQFPSHSVIEKGQTVTLRCDPISGHDNLYWYRRVMGKEIKFLLHFVKESKQDESGMPNNRFLAERTGGTYSTLKVQPAELEDSGVYFCASSHLAEQYFGPGTRLTVT.